These T cell receptor beta chains were read from a single sample in a study of blood T cell repertoires in COVID-19. Clones were read by immunoSEQ multiplex PCR, and TCRdb kept only the in-frame ones, dropping some. The table records more than 75,000 clones, over 75% of them present only once. The sequenced sample was peripheral blood. These receptors were collected from a woman aged 80 or older with active or convalescent COVID-19. CDR3s include the opening cysteine and the closing phenylalanine or tryptophan. The D gene is left open where the match is weak. Not every row has a clone size; where given, it reads once, few, many or a size class.

d_call	clone_size	v_call	j_call	cdr3_aa	cdr3_nt
TRBD2	-	TRBV7-2	TRBJ2-3	CASSLVWSSGGAPDTQYF	TGTGCCAGCAGCTTAGTTTGGTCTAGCGGGGGGGCCCCTGATACGCAGTATTTT
-	once	TRBV5-1	TRBJ2-3	CASSPGATSDTQYF	TGCGCCAGCAGCCCAGGGGCGACTTCAGATACGCAGTATTTT
TRBD1	-	TRBV7-2	TRBJ2-2	CASSGQGNTGELFF	TGTGCCAGCAGCGGACAGGGGAACACCGGGGAGCTGTTTTTT
-	-	TRBV5-1	TRBJ1-6	CASSFLGDSPLHF	TGCGCCAGCAGCTTTTTAGGGGATTCACCCCTCCACTTT
TRBD1	-	TRBV25-1	TRBJ1-2	CASSEGDRGGYTF	TGTGCCAGCAGTGAAGGGGACAGGGGAGGCTACACCTTC
TRBD1	few	TRBV24-1	TRBJ1-2	CATSEADGTGVYGYTF	TGTGCCACCAGTGAAGCCGATGGGACAGGGGTCTATGGCTACACCTTC
-	-	TRBV6-6	TRBJ1-1	CASSFQGGTEAFF	TGTGCCAGCAGTTTCCAGGGCGGCACTGAAGCTTTCTTT
-	-	TRBV15	TRBJ1-5	CATSREIQSNQPQHF	TGTGCCACCAGCAGAGAGATTCAGAGCAATCAGCCCCAGCATTTT
-	-	TRBV7-2	TRBJ2-1	CASSPGTQSNEQFF	TGTGCCAGCAGCCCCGGGACTCAGAGCAATGAGCAGTTCTTC
-	-	TRBV10-3	TRBJ1-2	CAISEGGDYGYTF	TGTGCCATCAGTGAAGGGGGTGACTATGGCTACACCTTC
-	-	TRBV5-6	TRBJ2-7	CASRAPGYEQYF	TGTGCCAGCAGAGCCCCGGGCTACGAGCAGTACTTC
TRBD2	-	TRBV7-2	TRBJ2-1	CASAQRGSNEQFF	TGTGCCAGCGCCCAGCGGGGGAGTAATGAGCAGTTCTTC
TRBD2	-	TRBV7-2	TRBJ2-1	CASSLQLAGAYNEQFF	TGTGCCAGCAGCCTACAACTAGCGGGTGCTTACAATGAGCAGTTCTTC
-	-	TRBV29-1	TRBJ2-7	CSVVSGVHYEQYF	TGCAGCGTTGTCTCAGGGGTTCACTACGAGCAGTACTTC
-	-	TRBV9	TRBJ1-2	CASSVGQGTYGYTF	TGTGCCAGCAGCGTTGGGCAGGGGACCTATGGCTACACCTTC
TRBD1	-	TRBV10-3	TRBJ1-1	CAISESSPGGETEAFF	TGTGCCATCAGTGAGTCATCCCCAGGGGGAGAGACTGAAGCTTTCTTT
-	once	TRBV3-1/TRBV3-2	TRBJ1-4	CASSHRQSNEKLFF	TGTGCCAGCAGCCACCGACAGAGTAATGAAAAACTGTTTTTT
-	few	TRBV9	TRBJ2-5	CASSVAPRVGETQYF	TGTGCCAGCAGCGTAGCTCCTCGGGTAGGAGAGACCCAGTACTTC
-	once	TRBV27	TRBJ2-3	CASSLNRVSTDTQYF	TGTGCCAGCAGTTTAAACAGGGTGAGCACAGATACGCAGTATTTT
TRBD1	-	TRBV7-9	TRBJ1-1	CASSPWDREAFF	TGTGCCAGCAGCCCGTGGGACAGGGAAGCTTTCTTT